The T cell receptor (beta chain) under discussion was sequenced for a study of cytomegalovirus exposure and HLA in healthy donors. Study-wide context: Findings of an earlier analysis included around 120 million unique TCR beta sequences from around 180 million T cells.

The CDR3 spans 15 residues. The germline V gene encodes CDR1 MNHEY and CDR2 SVGAGI. Between the trimmed V and J ends, which lost 0 bases and 7 bases, there was a span of 12 bases. Study findings and constraints: Among the most significant clusters, several appeared linked to common viral pathogens in a later analysis. It was reported in a later analysis that an Asian-associated ancestry cluster showed fewer N-insertions than the 666-donor mean.

This clone was seen more than once but under ten times. Its antigen is unknown. A multiplex PCR was run with 60 Vbeta primers and 13 Jbeta primers. Clones were sequenced by immunoSEQ multiplex PCR, and TCRdb holds only the in-frame ones, with some missing. This sample has approximately 59,000 clones, with more than 75% found just once. This receptor was obtained from a girl aged 10 to 17 in good health and CMV-seropositive. The sequenced material came from PBMCs. The V and J genes are TRBV6-5 and TRBJ1-4; D is undetermined. The CDR3 region has the DNA TGTGCCAGCAGTTACTCGAGAGTAAGATCTGAAAAACTGTTTTTT. It specifies CASSYSRVRSEKLFF.